Listed below are T cell receptor beta chains from one sample, sequenced in a study of cytomegalovirus exposure and HLA in healthy donors. Sequencing was performed with immunoSEQ multiplex PCR; in TCRdb, only in-frame clones are kept and a portion is missing. The sample shows about 60,000 clones, approximately 80% of them seen only once. The sample comprised PBMCs. The source is a woman between 40 and 50 years old in good health and CMV-seropositive. Each CDR3 is given with its conserved first and last residue. The D gene is left open where the match is weak. For some rows the clone size is stated as once, few or many, or as a class when expanded; others skip it.

clone_size	v_call	j_call	d_call	cdr3_nt	cdr3_aa
.	TRBV18	TRBJ1-1	.	TGTGCCAGCTCACCACGTCTGGCAGACACTGAAGCTTTCTTT	CASSPRLADTEAFF
.	TRBV6-6	TRBJ2-7	TRBD1	TGTGCCAGCTCCGGGACAGAATACTCCTACGAGCAGTACTTC	CASSGTEYSYEQYF
.	TRBV4-3	TRBJ2-3	TRBD2	TGCGCCAGCAGCCAAGCGGGGGGTGCAGATACGCAGTATTTT	CASSQAGGADTQYF
.	TRBV6-5	TRBJ1-2	TRBD1	TGTGCCAGCAGTGTTCAGGGGGACTATGGCTACACCTTC	CASSVQGDYGYTF
.	TRBV7-2	TRBJ1-2	.	TGTGCCAGCAGCTTAGGTCAGGGGAACTATGGCTACACCTTC	CASSLGQGNYGYTF
.	TRBV7-6	TRBJ1-1	.	TGTGCCAGCAGCTTAGGGCAGAACACTGAAGCTTTCTTT	CASSLGQNTEAFF
.	TRBV7-9	TRBJ2-3	TRBD2	TGTGCCAGCAGCCAGCGGGGGGAGACAGATACGCAGTATTTT	CASSQRGETDTQYF
.	TRBV5-1	TRBJ1-2	.	TGCGCCAGCAGCTTGGACGGGACACCGACGGTTTATGGCTACACCTTC	CASSLDGTPTVYGYTF
.	TRBV9	TRBJ2-7	TRBD1	TGTGCCAGCAGCGAGAGAGAGGGACAGCCATTCTCCTACGAGCAGTACTTC	CASSEREGQPFSYEQYF
few	TRBV19	TRBJ1-5	.	TGTGCCTCCGGGGGACCTTATAGCAATCAGCCCCAGCATTTT	CASGGPYSNQPQHF
.	TRBV13	TRBJ2-3	.	TGTGCCAGCAGCCCGAGACGGGTACAGGCAGCAGATACGCAGTATTTT	CASSPRRVQAADTQYF
.	TRBV7-8	TRBJ2-7	TRBD2	TGTGCCAGCAGCTTAGCATTGGGAGGGTTCGAGCAGTACTTC	CASSLALGGFEQYF
.	TRBV9	TRBJ1-4	TRBD1	TGTGCCAGCAGCGCAGGACAGGCGTATGAAAAACTGTTTTTT	CASSAGQAYEKLFF
.	TRBV11-3	TRBJ2-1	TRBD2	TGTGCCAGCAGCTTAGAGAAGTGGGGCGGGGGGAACAATGAGCAGTTCTTC	CASSLEKWGGGNNEQFF
.	TRBV6-1	TRBJ2-7	.	TGTGCCAGCAGGGTGGGCCTCTCCTACGAGCAGTACTTC	CASRVGLSYEQYF
.	TRBV28	TRBJ1-1	TRBD1	TGTGCCAGCAGTACAGGGGGCGGGAACACTGAAGCTTTCTTT	CASSTGGGNTEAFF
.	TRBV10-1	TRBJ1-1	TRBD1	TGCGCCAGCAGTGTCAAAGGGGGCTCTGAAGCTTTCTTT	CASSVKGGSEAFF
few	TRBV5-1	TRBJ2-1	.	TGCGCCAGCAGCTCGCTAGGTGGAGAGCAGTTCTTC	CASSSLGGEQFF
.	TRBV5-5	TRBJ1-2	.	TGTGCCAGCAGCGTGACTGCGGGGGCAGGGGTGGTTAGCTATGTCTACACCTTC	CASSVTAGAGVVSYVYTF
.	TRBV7-9	TRBJ1-1	.	TGTGCCAGCAGCTCACACCCTAACACTGAAGCTTTCTTT	CASSSHPNTEAFF
.	TRBV6-4	TRBJ1-1	TRBD1	TGTGCCAGCAGTGCAAGGACAGGGGGCACTGAAGCTTTCTTT	CASSARTGGTEAFF
few	TRBV2	TRBJ2-2	.	TGTGCCAGCAGCCCCTGGGCGGGTCGGACCGGGGAGCTGTTTTTT	CASSPWAGRTGELFF
.	TRBV21-1	TRBJ1-6	.	TGTGCCAGCGGGAACAGGGGATCACCCCTCCACTTT	CASGNRGSPLHF
.	TRBV5-1	TRBJ1-2	TRBD1	TGCGCCAGCAGCTTAGGACAGGGTACGAGCCTTTATGGCTACACCTTC	CASSLGQGTSLYGYTF
.	TRBV5-6	TRBJ2-1	TRBD2	TGTGCCAGCAGCCCAGCGGGGGGGCCCGATGAGCAGTTCTTC	CASSPAGGPDEQFF
few	TRBV18	TRBJ1-2	TRBD1	TGTGCCAGCTCACCACTAGGACAGGTCTATGGCTACACCTTC	CASSPLGQVYGYTF
.	TRBV6-1	TRBJ1-1	TRBD1	TGTGCCACCAACGACAGGGGCTCTGGGAACACTGAAGCTTTCTTT	CATNDRGSGNTEAFF
.	TRBV4-1	TRBJ2-2	TRBD1	TGCGCCAGCAGCAGGGACAGGGGGACCGGGGAGCTGTTTTTT	CASSRDRGTGELFF
.	TRBV5-1	TRBJ2-3	.	TGCGCCAGCAGCCCCGGACAGAGCACAGATACGCAGTATTTT	CASSPGQSTDTQYF
.	TRBV9	TRBJ2-5	TRBD1	TGTGCCAGCAGCGTGGGACAGGAGAGGAGAGAGACCCAGTACTTC	CASSVGQERRETQYF
.	TRBV19	TRBJ1-1	.	TGTGCCAGTAGTAAACTTCAGGGTAGCTCTGAAGCTTTCTTT	CASSKLQGSSEAFF
.	TRBV27	TRBJ2-2	.	TGTGCCAGCAGCCTCACCGGGTACACCGGGGAGCTGTTTTTT	CASSLTGYTGELFF
few	TRBV6-5	TRBJ2-3	TRBD2	TGTGCCAGCAGTTACTCTCCAGCGGGGGGGCTAGATACGCAGTATTTT	CASSYSPAGGLDTQYF
.	TRBV6-1	TRBJ1-1	.	TGTGCCAGCAGTGACAAAATGAACACTGAAGCTTTCTTT	CASSDKMNTEAFF
.	TRBV5-4	TRBJ2-1	TRBD1	TGTGCCAGCGGGAAAGAGGCAGGGGGCTTCTACAATGAGCAGTTCTTC	CASGKEAGGFYNEQFF
.	TRBV7-2	TRBJ2-3	.	TGTGCCAGCAGCTTAGCGAGGAACACAGATACGCAGTATTTT	CASSLARNTDTQYF
.	TRBV14	TRBJ1-6	TRBD1	TGTGCCAGCAGCTTCCGGACAGGGGGCCATTCACCCCTCCACTTT	CASSFRTGGHSPLHF
.	TRBV5-5	TRBJ1-4	TRBD1	TGTGCCAGCAGCTTGGAGGCGACAGGGGACGAAAAACTGTTTTTT	CASSLEATGDEKLFF